This passage covers 20 T cell receptor beta chains from one sample sequenced in a study of human T cells and chemical hapten exposure. Time point here: healthy volunteer bleed at 6 weeks. The total RNA was obtained from whole blood that was not fractionated. Via MiXCR, TCRdb re-called the RACE reads, giving one row per CDR3 protein. This sample has 70,000 to 85,000 distinct CDR3 sequences, with 8.6% found just once. Specimen: whole blood. These receptors came from a male donor in good health. Some clones in this sample may be carry-over from other donors' samples.

The chain combines TRBV3-1 with TRBJ2-2; TRBD2 matches at 8 bases. This CDR3 comprises 15 residues. Trimming at V came to 1 base and at J to 3 bases, leaving 1 base not matched to a gene. Germline V lookup: CDR1 LGHDT, CDR2 YNNKEL (reference sequence). The CDR3 DNA sequence: TGTGCCAGCAGCCAAGCGGGAGGGGACACCGGGGAGCTGTTTTTT. This translates into CASSQAGGDTGELFF. Together with reference TRBV3-1 and TRBJ2-2, the CDR3 gives the full variable domain: DTAVSQTPKYLVTQMGNDKSIKCEQNLGHDTMYWYKQDSKKFLKIMFSYNNKELIINETVPNRFSPKSPDKAHLNLHINSLELGDSAVYFCASSQAGGDTGELFFGEGSRLTVL.

The V gene is TRBV4-1, the J gene TRBJ2-2; D gene ambiguous. The CDR3 runs to 15 residues. CDR1 and CDR2 from the germline V gene are MGHRA and YSYEKL. Deletions cut 1 base from V and 2 bases from J, with 8 bases between. CDR3 bases: TGCGCCAGCAGCCAAGTGAACAGTAACACCGGGGAGCTGTTTTTT. Residues: CASSQVNSNTGELFF.

Only a few counts were recorded for this clonotype. The rearrangement uses TRBV20-1 and TRBJ2-3; tentatively, D is TRBD1 or TRBD2 (5 bases each). Germline CDR1 reads DFQATT; CDR2 reads SNEGSKA (reference sequence). The CDR3 runs 16 residues. V lost 1 base, J lost 1 base, and 15 bases lay in between. CDR3 loop: CSARGGTHRRTDTQYF. CDR3 bases: TGCAGTGCTAGAGGGGGGACCCACCGACGCACAGATACGCAGTATTTT.

V usage is TRBV7-9 and J usage is TRBJ2-1, with TRBD2 matching 11 bases. This CDR3 region has 16 residues. V dropped 4 bases and J dropped 4; count of bases not matched to a gene: 6. Per germline, CDR1 SEHNR and CDR2 FQNEAQ (reference sequence). The CDR3 DNA follows: TGTGCCAGCAGCTCCCCCGGGACTAGCGGTTACAATGAGCAGTTCTTC. Residues: CASSSPGTSGYNEQFF.

This clonotype appeared a few times. The chain is built from TRBV27 and TRBJ1-1; 7 positions agree with TRBD1. V was pared by 5 bases and J by 1 base, with 10 bases of the junction left unmatched. Germline CDR1 and CDR2: MNHEY and SMNVEV (reference sequence). The CDR3 has 16 amino acids. CDR3 in DNA: TGTGCCAGCAGTCCGTCAGACAGGGCCAAGAACACTGAAGCTTTCTTT. This codes for CASSPSDRAKNTEAFF.

This clonotype turned up a few times. The chain links TRBV27 to TRBJ2-7; D may correspond to TRBD1 or TRBD2 (5 bases each). The V end lost 6 bases, the J end lost 2 bases, and 14 bases lay between the germline ends. The CDR3 sequence is 14 residues long. Germline V lookup: CDR1 MNHEY, CDR2 SMNVEV (reference sequence). The CDR3 bases are TGTGCCAGCAGGTCCGGGACGGATCCCTACGAGCAGTACTTC. It codes for CASRSGTDPYEQYF.

In its sample, this clonotype was seen a few times. This chain uses TRBV12-3 or TRBV12-4 with TRBJ2-7, with 10 positions matching TRBD1. Trimming cost V 7 bases and J 4 bases; bases outside gene matches: 7. The CDR3 contains 14 residues. The CDR3 sequence: CASMNRDRGYEQYF. The CDR3 nucleotides read TGTGCCAGCATGAATCGGGACAGGGGTTACGAGCAGTACTTC.

There are a few counts of this clonotype. The V and J genes are TRBV12-3 or TRBV12-4 and TRBJ2-5; 8 bases map to TRBD1. CDR3 length: 14 residues. V shed 5 bases, J shed 5 bases, and the junction held 7 bases outside the gene matches. For the CDR3, the DNA is TGTGCCAGCAGTCCCAGGGGGCAGGGTGAGACCCAGTACTTC. As protein: CASSPRGQGETQYF.

The rearrangement uses TRBV12-3 or TRBV12-4 and TRBJ2-7, with a possible D match to TRBD2 (6 bases). Trimming took 3 bases from V and 9 from J, leaving 12 bases between them. The CDR3 length is 12 residues. This CDR3 is CASSFRRDSQYF. Here the CDR3 DNA reads TGTGCCAGCAGTTTCCGCCGGGACTCGCAGTACTTC.

Here the CDR3 DNA reads TGTGCCGGGGGACAAGCCTACGAGCAGTACTTC. It yields the protein CAGGQAYEQYF. The V and J genes are TRBV2 and TRBJ2-7; a possible D gene is TRBD1 (6 bases). V shed 11 bases and J shed 2 bases, with 10 bases lying between them. The CDR3 consists of 11 residues. Germline V gene data show CDR1 as SNHLY and CDR2 as FYNNEI. Variable domain in full (rest from reference TRBV2 and TRBJ2-7): EPEVTQTPSHQVTQMGQEVILRCVPISNHLYFYWYRQILGQKVEFLVSFYNNEISEKSEIFDDQFSVERPDGSNFTLKIRSTKLEDSAMYFCAGGQAYEQYFGPGTRLTVT.

In its sample, this clonotype was seen a few times. DNA for the CDR3: TGCAGTGCTAGAGCCAGGGCCAGCAATCAGCCCCAGCATTTT. Protein: CSARARASNQPQHF. The chain combines TRBV20-1 with TRBJ1-5; the D gene is possibly TRBD1 (5 bases). Germline V gene data show CDR1 as DFQATT and CDR2 as SNEGSKA (reference sequence). Trimming pared 1 base from V and 1 base from J, leaving 8 bases between. CDR3 length equals 14 residues.

V and J are TRBV20-1 and TRBJ2-2; D is ambiguous. Germline CDR1 is DFQATT and CDR2 is SNEGSKA (reference sequence). Trimming left V 0 bases short and J 3 bases short, with 11 bases between. The CDR3 has 15 residues. The CDR3 DNA sequence: TGCAGTGCTAGAGATGGGCAGGTCTACACCGGGGAGCTGTTTTTT. As protein: CSARDGQVYTGELFF.

The chain recombines TRBV6-5 with TRBJ1-5; D gene unclear. V was clipped by 0 bases and J by 4 bases, with 10 bases between them. CDR3 size: 15 residues. The germline V gene has CDR1 MNHEY and CDR2 SVGAGI. The DNA for the CDR3 is TGTGCCAGCAGTTACTCACTCGGCGGGAATCAGCCCCAGCATTTT. It codes for CASSYSLGGNQPQHF.

The chain recombines TRBV6-5 with TRBJ1-1; a possible D gene is TRBD1 (5 bases). Trimming took 6 bases from V and 8 from J, leaving 19 bases between them. The CDR3 has 14 residues. Looked up from germline, CDR1 is MNHEY and CDR2 is SVGAGI. Written as DNA, the CDR3 is TGTGCCAGCAGGGAGGGACGGACCTCCAGCGAAGCTTTCTTT. As protein: CASREGRTSSEAFF.

This clonotype was counted between two and nine times. The chain links TRBV25-1 to TRBJ1-1, with 8 bases identical to TRBD1. Germline V gives CDR1 MGHDK, CDR2 SYGVNS. CDR3 length: 14 residues. J was trimmed by 10 bases and V by 1 base; bases with no gene match: 8. The CDR3 reads CASSEFRGQGLAFF. The CDR3 DNA is TGTGCCAGCAGTGAATTCCGCGGACAGGGTTTAGCTTTCTTT.

The rearrangement links TRBV12-3 or TRBV12-4 to TRBJ2-1, with D possibly called TRBD1 or TRBD2 (5 bases each). The CDR3 spans 13 residues. V shed 6 bases and J shed 5 bases, with 11 bases lying between them. This CDR3 is CASRAGTNNEQFF. The CDR3 DNA reads TGTGCCAGCAGGGCCGGGACCAACAATGAGCAGTTCTTC.

J is TRBJ2-7 and V is TRBV10-3, with D uncertain. V lost 5 bases, J lost 4 bases, and 9 bases lay in between. The CDR3 runs 12 residues. Germline loops: CDR1 ENHRY, CDR2 SYGVKD. The CDR3 sequence is CAISKEIYEQYF. The DNA for the CDR3 is TGTGCCATCAGTAAAGAGATTTACGAGCAGTACTTC.

This clonotype was seen repeatedly, ten times or more. The chain couples TRBV6-2 or TRBV6-3 to TRBJ1-1; D not resolved. Looked up from germline, CDR1 is MNHEY and CDR2 is SVGEGT. This CDR3 has 14 residues. The V gene lost 2 bases and the J gene lost 4 bases, with 11 bases spanning the gap. DNA of the CDR3: TGTGCCAGCAGTTACAGCCAGGCGCGCACTGAAGCTTTCTTT. It specifies CASSYSQARTEAFF.

This clonotype has just a few counts. The chain combines TRBV6-1 with TRBJ2-3, with 9 bases fitting TRBD1. V shed 5 bases and J 0 bases; nucleotides not matched to a gene: 3. Germline V lookup: CDR1 MNHNS, CDR2 SASEGT. The CDR3 contains 15 residues. The CDR3 sequence: CASSRQGVSTDTQYF. CDR3 bases: TGTGCCAGCAGTAGACAGGGGGTTAGCACAGATACGCAGTATTTT.

A few counts support this clonotype. The chain joins TRBV10-3 to TRBJ2-3, with D unclear. V shed 2 bases and J shed 2 bases, with 5 bases lying between them. Germline values: CDR1 ENHRY, CDR2 SYGVKD. The CDR3 loop spans 13 amino acids. Here the CDR3 reads CAISERATDTQYF. In DNA form, the CDR3 reads TGTGCCATCAGTGAGAGAGCCACAGATACGCAGTATTTT.